Listed below are T cell receptor beta chains from one sample, sequenced in a study of blood T cell repertoires in COVID-19. TCRdb keeps only in-frame clones here, not all; method: immunoSEQ multiplex PCR. The table records roughly 60,000 clones, roughly 79% of them present only once. Sequenced material: peripheral blood. The receptors were sampled from a human donor in a cohort sampled during active COVID-19. CDR3s include the opening cysteine and the closing phenylalanine or tryptophan. D genes are given only for firm matches. Clone size is stated in some rows and not others, as once, few, many or a class when expanded.

j_gene: TRBJ1-5; abundance: NA; v_gene: TRBV28; d_gene: TRBD1; CDR3nt: TGTGCCAGCAGGCGACAGGGGGGCTTCAGTCAGCCCCAGCATTTT; CDR3aa: CASRRQGGFSQPQHF
j_gene: TRBJ2-7; abundance: NA; v_gene: TRBV6-5; d_gene: TRBD2; CDR3nt: TGTGCCAGCAGGGGACTAGCGGGAGACGAGCAGTACTTC; CDR3aa: CASRGLAGDEQYF
j_gene: TRBJ1-5; abundance: NA; v_gene: TRBV10-2; d_gene: NA; CDR3nt: TGCGCCAGCAGTGATGGGCGACACCAGCCCCAGCATTTT; CDR3aa: CASSDGRHQPQHF
j_gene: TRBJ2-3; abundance: NA; v_gene: TRBV2; d_gene: NA; CDR3nt: TGTGCCAGCCGGCCGAGCGGCACAGATACGCAGTATTTT; CDR3aa: CASRPSGTDTQYF
j_gene: TRBJ2-3; abundance: NA; v_gene: TRBV6-5; d_gene: TRBD1; CDR3nt: TGTGCCAGCAAACTCACAGGGGCCCCCACAGATACGCAGTATTTT; CDR3aa: CASKLTGAPTDTQYF
j_gene: TRBJ2-2; abundance: NA; v_gene: TRBV7-3; d_gene: TRBD1; CDR3nt: TGTGCCAGCAGCCCCGGACAGGGGAGCACCGGGGAGCTGTTTTTT; CDR3aa: CASSPGQGSTGELFF
j_gene: TRBJ1-1; abundance: once; v_gene: TRBV5-1; d_gene: NA; CDR3nt: TGCGCCAGCCGGAGGGGTGAAGCTTTCTTT; CDR3aa: CASRRGEAFF
j_gene: TRBJ1-4; abundance: once; v_gene: TRBV4-3; d_gene: NA; CDR3nt: TGCGCCAGCAGCCATTCGAGGCAGGGGAGTGAAAAACTGTTTTTT; CDR3aa: CASSHSRQGSEKLFF
j_gene: TRBJ1-5; abundance: NA; v_gene: TRBV6-5; d_gene: NA; CDR3nt: TGTGCCAGCAGTTTCGGACTGGGCGATCAGCCCCAGCATTTT; CDR3aa: CASSFGLGDQPQHF
j_gene: TRBJ1-2; abundance: NA; v_gene: TRBV28; d_gene: NA; CDR3nt: TGTGCCAGCAGTCCCGCAGGAGGCTATGGCTACACCTTC; CDR3aa: CASSPAGGYGYTF
j_gene: TRBJ2-5; abundance: NA; v_gene: TRBV15; d_gene: NA; CDR3nt: TGTGCCACCAGCAGACAGGGATTCGGAGAGACCCAGTACTTC; CDR3aa: CATSRQGFGETQYF
j_gene: TRBJ1-2; abundance: few; v_gene: TRBV6-6; d_gene: TRBD1; CDR3nt: TGTGCCAGCAGCGTAGACAGGGGGGCGATCTATGGCTACACCTTC; CDR3aa: CASSVDRGAIYGYTF
j_gene: TRBJ2-7; abundance: NA; v_gene: TRBV19; d_gene: TRBD2; CDR3nt: TGTGCCAGTAGCGGGAGGTACGAGCAGTACTTC; CDR3aa: CASSGRYEQYF
j_gene: TRBJ2-5; abundance: few; v_gene: TRBV7-2; d_gene: NA; CDR3nt: TGTGCCAGCAAGATTGGCGGGACGGCTAAAGAGACCCAGTACTTC; CDR3aa: CASKIGGTAKETQYF
j_gene: TRBJ2-1; abundance: NA; v_gene: TRBV7-9; d_gene: TRBD1; CDR3nt: TGTGCCAGCAGCTTGGGACAGGGATATTACAATGAGCAGTTCTTC; CDR3aa: CASSLGQGYYNEQFF
j_gene: TRBJ1-1; abundance: NA; v_gene: TRBV4-1; d_gene: TRBD1; CDR3nt: TGCGCCAGCAGGATGGACAGGGACACTGAAGCTTTCTTT; CDR3aa: CASRMDRDTEAFF
j_gene: TRBJ2-5; abundance: NA; v_gene: TRBV27; d_gene: NA; CDR3nt: TGTGCCAGCAGTGTAGAAGAGACCCAGTACTTC; CDR3aa: CASSVEETQYF
j_gene: TRBJ1-2; abundance: NA; v_gene: TRBV28; d_gene: NA; CDR3nt: TGTGCCAGCGGACAGTCTAACTATGGCTACACCTTC; CDR3aa: CASGQSNYGYTF
j_gene: TRBJ2-1; abundance: NA; v_gene: TRBV19; d_gene: NA; CDR3nt: TGTGCCAGTAGTATTGCGGGAAGCAGCTCCTACAATGAGCAGTTCTTC; CDR3aa: CASSIAGSSSYNEQFF
j_gene: TRBJ2-6; abundance: NA; v_gene: TRBV7-2; d_gene: NA; CDR3nt: TGTGCCAGCAGCCCTAACATGGGCCCCGGCGTCCTGACTTTC; CDR3aa: CASSPNMGPGVLTF
j_gene: TRBJ2-3; abundance: NA; v_gene: TRBV5-1; d_gene: TRBD1; CDR3nt: TGCGCCAGCAGCTCATACAGGGGGCGGACAGATACGCAGTATTTT; CDR3aa: CASSSYRGRTDTQYF
j_gene: TRBJ1-5; abundance: NA; v_gene: TRBV18; d_gene: TRBD1; CDR3nt: TGTGCCAGCTCCCTCGGGACAGGATATCAGCCCCAGCATTTT; CDR3aa: CASSLGTGYQPQHF
j_gene: TRBJ1-4; abundance: few; v_gene: TRBV18; d_gene: TRBD1; CDR3nt: TGTGCCAGCTCTCCCTCGGACAGGGACGAAAAACTGTTTTTT; CDR3aa: CASSPSDRDEKLFF
j_gene: TRBJ2-7; abundance: NA; v_gene: TRBV9; d_gene: NA; CDR3nt: TGTGCCAGCAGCGTAGTGCCGCAGAACGAGCAGTACTTC; CDR3aa: CASSVVPQNEQYF
j_gene: TRBJ2-7; abundance: NA; v_gene: TRBV7-6; d_gene: TRBD2; CDR3nt: TGTGCCAGCAGCTCCCGATCGGGGAACGCGGGAGGGCCCTCCGAGCAGTACTTC; CDR3aa: CASSSRSGNAGGPSEQYF
j_gene: TRBJ1-1; abundance: NA; v_gene: TRBV2; d_gene: NA; CDR3nt: TGTGCCAGCAGAGCGGACGGGAGAATTGAAGCTTTCTTT; CDR3aa: CASRADGRIEAFF
j_gene: TRBJ1-5; abundance: once; v_gene: TRBV5-5; d_gene: NA; CDR3nt: TGTGCCAGCAGCCTGACAAGCAATCAGCCCCAGCATTTT; CDR3aa: CASSLTSNQPQHF
j_gene: TRBJ1-1; abundance: NA; v_gene: TRBV6-6; d_gene: TRBD1; CDR3nt: TGTGCCAGCAGTTCGCGACAGGGGGCGGAAACTGAAGCTTTCTTT; CDR3aa: CASSSRQGAETEAFF
j_gene: TRBJ1-5; abundance: few; v_gene: TRBV27; d_gene: NA; CDR3nt: TGTGCCAGCAGTTCAGCCTTATCGGGGCCCCAGCATTTT; CDR3aa: CASSSALSGPQHF
j_gene: TRBJ1-3; abundance: NA; v_gene: TRBV7-9; d_gene: NA; CDR3nt: TGTGCCAGCAGCTCACCGGGACACCCTAGGGACACCATATATTTT; CDR3aa: CASSSPGHPRDTIYF
j_gene: TRBJ2-6; abundance: NA; v_gene: TRBV19; d_gene: NA; CDR3nt: TGTGCCAGTTTGGGGCGCTCTGGGGCCAACGTCCTGACTTTC; CDR3aa: CASLGRSGANVLTF
j_gene: TRBJ1-1; abundance: NA; v_gene: TRBV6-5; d_gene: NA; CDR3nt: TGTGCCAGCAGTTACATTAGGGGAGGGGGGAACACTGAAGCTTTCTTT; CDR3aa: CASSYIRGGGNTEAFF
j_gene: TRBJ2-3; abundance: NA; v_gene: TRBV6-6; d_gene: TRBD1; CDR3nt: TGTGCCAGCAGTTACTCCGCGCAGGGGGAGACAGATACGCAGTATTTT; CDR3aa: CASSYSAQGETDTQYF
j_gene: TRBJ1-6; abundance: NA; v_gene: TRBV28; d_gene: NA; CDR3nt: TGTGCCAGCAGTTCTGGACAGTGGTCACCCCTCCACTTT; CDR3aa: CASSSGQWSPLHF
j_gene: TRBJ1-2; abundance: NA; v_gene: TRBV6-5; d_gene: NA; CDR3nt: TGTGCCACCACGGCTGGAAACGGAGGTGGCTACACCTTC; CDR3aa: CATTAGNGGGYTF
j_gene: TRBJ2-3; abundance: NA; v_gene: TRBV19; d_gene: TRBD2; CDR3nt: TGTGCCAGTAGTATAGCCGGGGGGGGAGATACGCAGTATTTT; CDR3aa: CASSIAGGGDTQYF
j_gene: TRBJ2-3; abundance: NA; v_gene: TRBV29-1; d_gene: NA; CDR3nt: TGCAGCGTTGACCGGGGACTCAGCACAGATACGCAGTATTTT; CDR3aa: CSVDRGLSTDTQYF
j_gene: TRBJ1-5; abundance: NA; v_gene: TRBV5-6; d_gene: TRBD1; CDR3nt: TGTGCCAGCAGCTTGATGGGACAGGGGCGCCGGTTGGGTCAGCCCCAGCATTTT; CDR3aa: CASSLMGQGRRLGQPQHF
j_gene: TRBJ2-7; abundance: NA; v_gene: TRBV19; d_gene: TRBD1; CDR3nt: TGTGCCAGTAGAAGGACAGGGACCTACGAGCAGTACTTC; CDR3aa: CASRRTGTYEQYF
j_gene: TRBJ1-2; abundance: NA; v_gene: TRBV4-2; d_gene: NA; CDR3nt: TGTGCCAGCAGCCCCCGAGGGAATCTGATGGACCCAAGAGGCTACACCTTC; CDR3aa: CASSPRGNLMDPRGYTF
j_gene: TRBJ2-1; abundance: NA; v_gene: TRBV19; d_gene: NA; CDR3nt: TGTGCCAGTAGTTACGACAGGCGAGCGTACAATGAGCAGTTCTTC; CDR3aa: CASSYDRRAYNEQFF